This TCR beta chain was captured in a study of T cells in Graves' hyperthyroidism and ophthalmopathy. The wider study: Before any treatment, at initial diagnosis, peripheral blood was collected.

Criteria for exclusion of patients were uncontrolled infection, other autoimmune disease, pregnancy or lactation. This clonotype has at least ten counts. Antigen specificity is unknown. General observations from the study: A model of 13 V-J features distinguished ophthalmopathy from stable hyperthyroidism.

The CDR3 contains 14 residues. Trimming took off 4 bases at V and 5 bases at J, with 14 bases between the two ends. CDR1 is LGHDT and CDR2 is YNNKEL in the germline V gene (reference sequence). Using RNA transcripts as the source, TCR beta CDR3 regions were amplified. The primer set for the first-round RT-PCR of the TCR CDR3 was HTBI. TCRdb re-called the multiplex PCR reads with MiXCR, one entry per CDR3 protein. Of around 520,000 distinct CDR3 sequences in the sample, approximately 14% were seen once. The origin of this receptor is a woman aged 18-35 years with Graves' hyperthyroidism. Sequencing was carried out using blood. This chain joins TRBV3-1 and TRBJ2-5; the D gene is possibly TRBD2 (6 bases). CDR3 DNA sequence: TGTGCCAGCAGCCCTGAGGGACTGATGGAGACCCAGTACTTC. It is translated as CASSPEGLMETQYF.